The 29 T cell receptor beta chains below were found in one sample sequenced in a study of cytomegalovirus exposure and HLA in healthy donors. Profiled with immunoSEQ multiplex PCR; TCRdb holds only in-frame clones, not every one. The sample consists of some 210,000 clones, 83% of them appearing once. The sequencing sample was made of PBMCs. The source of these receptors is a woman aged 18-30 years in good health and CMV-seronegative.

The chain joins TRBV30 to TRBJ1-4, with D unclear. This CDR3 comprises 13 residues. Germline V gives CDR1 GTSNPN, CDR2 SVGIG (reference sequence). The ends were cut back, 3 bases at V and 6 bases at J, with 11 bases in the middle. As DNA, the CDR3 is TGTGCCTGGAGCAAGAATCTAGATGAAAAACTGTTTTTT. Its translation: CAWSKNLDEKLFF.

The rearrangement joins TRBV5-1 to TRBJ1-5; TRBD1 might be the D (5 bases). Per the germline V gene, CDR1 is SGHRS and CDR2 is YFSETQ. This CDR3 comprises 15 residues. V was shortened by 4 bases and J by 4 bases, with 15 bases between the two germline ends. CDR3 in amino acids: CASSLGTGINQPQHF. In DNA, the CDR3 is TGCGCCAGCAGCCTAGGGACGGGGATTAATCAGCCCCAGCATTTT. The full variable domain, completed using reference TRBV5-1 and TRBJ1-5, is KAGVTQTPRYLIKTRGQQVTLSCSPISGHRSVSWYQQTPGQGLQFLFEYFSETQRNKGNFPGRFSGRQFSNSRSEMNVSTLELGDSALYLCASSLGTGINQPQHFGDGTRLSIL.

This chain joins TRBV2 and TRBJ1-2, with D tentatively TRBD1 (5 bases). The germline V and J ends were trimmed by 6 bases and 4 bases, with 6 bases remaining between them. This CDR3 contains 11 residues. Per germline, CDR1 SNHLY and CDR2 FYNNEI. In nucleotides, the CDR3 is TGTGCCAGCAGCCAGGGCTATGGCTACACCTTC. Translated, it gives CASSQGYGYTF.

CDR3 amino acids: CASSPLEADTQYF. CDR3 DNA: TGTGCCAGCTCACCACTTGAAGCAGATACGCAGTATTTT. This rearrangement joins TRBV18 to TRBJ2-3; D gene ambiguous. Per germline, CDR1 KGHSH and CDR2 LQKENI. Trimming removed 1 base at V and 4 bases at J, with 6 bases between. The CDR3 loop spans 13 amino acids.

The chain joins TRBV5-1 to TRBJ2-1; 8 bases map to TRBD1. Germline CDR1 SGHRS, CDR2 YFSETQ. The CDR3 has 15 residues. The J segment lost 3 bases and the V segment lost 4 bases, leaving 6 bases of the junction unmatched. CDR3 amino acids: CASSPGTGHYNEQFF. The CDR3 nucleotides read TGCGCCAGCAGCCCCGGGACAGGTCACTACAATGAGCAGTTCTTC.

The chain is built from TRBV7-9 and TRBJ2-5, with D possibly TRBD2 on 7 matching bases. Germline assignment: CDR1 SEHNR and CDR2 FQNEAQ (reference sequence). Trimming took off 5 bases at V and 8 bases at J, with 18 bases between the two ends. The CDR3 is 14 amino acids. CDR3 sequence reads: CASSTGTTWATQYF. In DNA form, the CDR3 reads TGTGCCAGCAGCACAGGGACTACCTGGGCCACCCAGTACTTC.

The chain is built from TRBV28 and TRBJ2-2; 14 bases agree with TRBD2. CDR1 is MDHEN, CDR2 SYDVKM, per germline. The CDR3 contains 15 residues. J gave up 1 base and V 10 bases, and 2 bases lay outside the gene matches. The CDR3 spells CATGTSGRNTGELFF. The CDR3 DNA is TGTGCCACCGGGACTAGCGGGAGGAACACCGGGGAGCTGTTTTTT.

This clone was recorded once. This chain joins TRBV18 and TRBJ1-3; possible D gene TRBD1, 5 bases. The CDR3 runs 14 residues. Trimming shortened V by 3 bases and J by 2 bases, and 8 bases separated the two germline ends. Germline V gene sequence: CDR1 KGHSH, CDR2 LQKENI. CDR3 sequence (DNA): TGTGCCAGCTCACCTGGGACCGCTGGAAACACCATATATTTT. Translating gives CASSPGTAGNTIYF.

The J gene is TRBJ2-3, the V gene TRBV15; D possibly corresponds to TRBD1 (7 bases). This CDR3 has 16 amino acids. V was cut by 0 bases and J by 3 bases, with 13 bases left in between. CDR1 and CDR2 (germline): LNHNV, YYDKDF (reference sequence). As DNA, the CDR3 is TGTGCCACCAGCAGAGACAGGGGGGCCCGGACAGATACGCAGTATTTT. Translating it yields CATSRDRGARTDTQYF.

This clone was counted only a few times. This chain joins TRBV28 and TRBJ2-5; D is perhaps TRBD2 (6 bases). From germline, CDR1 is MDHEN and CDR2 SYDVKM. The CDR3 consists of 13 residues. V was shortened by 6 bases and J by 5 bases, with 13 bases between the two germline ends. The CDR3 region has the DNA TGTGCCAGCAGCTTCCCAGGGAGGGAGACCCAGTACTTC. It yields the protein CASSFPGRETQYF.

The chain has TRBV6-5 and TRBJ2-1; 7 bases line up with TRBD1. The CDR3 contains 15 residues. CDR1 and CDR2 (germline): MNHEY, SVGAGI. V lost 0 bases to trimming and J lost 2 bases; unmatched junction nucleotides: 1. The CDR3 nucleotides read TGTGCCAGCAGTTACTCTCAGGGGGCCTACAATGAGCAGTTCTTC. It specifies CASSYSQGAYNEQFF.

The chain joins TRBV13 to TRBJ2-7; 8 bases fit TRBD1. In germline, CDR1 is PRHDT, CDR2 FYEKMQ (reference sequence). The CDR3 totals 12 residues. V shed 5 bases, J shed 7 bases, and the junction held 4 bases outside the gene matches. The CDR3 reads CASSTGTGEQYF. The CDR3 DNA reads TGTGCCAGCAGCACCGGGACAGGTGAGCAGTACTTC.

The chain has TRBV30 and TRBJ1-1, with unresolved D. CDR3 length: 13 amino acids. Germline CDR1 GTSNPN, CDR2 SVGIG (reference sequence). V dropped 4 bases and J dropped 3 bases, with 12 bases sitting between them. CDR3 coding DNA: TGTGCCTGGAAGACCCGGCGGGACACTGAAGCTTTCTTT. Amino acids: CAWKTRRDTEAFF.

This chain uses TRBV7-8 with TRBJ2-2; D is perhaps TRBD2 (5 bases). Germline values: CDR1 SGHVS, CDR2 FQNEAQ. The V end was cut by 3 bases, the J end by 5 bases, with 10 bases between. The CDR3 totals 14 residues. This CDR3 is CASSFAGFTGELFF. The CDR3 DNA reads TGTGCCAGCAGCTTTGCGGGTTTTACCGGGGAGCTGTTTTTT.

This clone was counted between two and nine times. This chain connects TRBV6-1 to TRBJ2-7; the D gene is possibly TRBD1 (5 bases). The V end lost 5 bases, the J end lost 3 bases, and 8 bases lay between the germline ends. Per germline, CDR1 MNHNS and CDR2 SASEGT. This CDR3 spans 12 amino acids. DNA for the CDR3: TGTGCCAGCAGTCAGACAGACTACGAGCAGTACTTC. It is translated as CASSQTDYEQYF.

The chain combines TRBV5-1 with TRBJ2-1; 7 bases agree with TRBD1. This CDR3 has 14 residues. Per germline, CDR1 SGHRS and CDR2 YFSETQ. V dropped 1 base and J dropped 5; count of bases not matched to a gene: 3. The CDR3 region is CASSLQTGNNEQFF. Written as DNA, the CDR3 is TGCGCCAGCAGCTTGCAGACAGGGAACAATGAGCAGTTCTTC.

The chain links TRBV27 to TRBJ2-7; 7 bases are shared with TRBD1. This CDR3 spans 13 amino acids. Losses at the gene ends were 5 bases for V and 4 bases for J; bases not matched to a gene: 5. Germline-derived CDR1 and CDR2 are MNHEY and SMNVEV (reference sequence). The CDR3: CASSRAGGYEQYF. The CDR3 coding sequence is TGTGCCAGCAGTCGGGCAGGGGGTTACGAGCAGTACTTC.

This rearrangement joins TRBV27 to TRBJ2-7, with TRBD2 matching over 14 bases. The germline V gene encodes CDR1 MNHEY and CDR2 SMNVEV (reference sequence). This CDR3 contains 20 residues. The V gene end was trimmed by 0 bases and the J gene end by 3 bases; junction bases not matched to a gene: 13. CDR3 sequence (DNA): TGTGCCAGCAGTTTATCTCGGCGTGAGACTAGCGGGGGGGTTAGCTACGAGCAGTACTTC. It encodes CASSLSRRETSGGVSYEQYF.

This sequence joins TRBV7-9 and TRBJ1-2; D remains unclear. V was clipped by 4 bases and J by 3 bases, with 9 bases between them. Germline lookup yields CDR1 SEHNR and CDR2 FQNEAQ (reference sequence). There are 13 residues in the CDR3. In DNA, the CDR3 is TGTGCCAGCAGCTCGGACCCTTACTATGGCTACACCTTC. Amino acids: CASSSDPYYGYTF.

The chain has TRBV6-1 and TRBJ1-2, with 10 nucleotides matching TRBD1. Germline V lookup: CDR1 MNHNS, CDR2 SASEGT. The CDR3 length is 13 residues. Losses at the gene ends were 7 bases for V and 8 bases for J; bases not matched to a gene: 7. Written as DNA, the CDR3 is TGTGCCAGCAATTTCGGACAGGGGGTGGGCTACACCTTC. This codes for CASNFGQGVGYTF.

V is TRBV29-1 and J is TRBJ1-2; 11 bases align to TRBD1. V dropped 6 bases and J dropped 2; count of bases not matched to a gene: 5. Per the germline V gene, CDR1 is SQVTM and CDR2 is ANQGSEA. The length of the CDR3 is 14 residues. CDR3 DNA: TGCAGCGTGGACGGGACAGGGGGAAACTATGGCTACACCTTC. Translating gives CSVDGTGGNYGYTF.

The chain employs TRBV4-2 and TRBJ2-2; the match to TRBD2 covers 12 bases. V shed 6 bases and J 4 bases; nucleotides not matched to a gene: 12. The CDR3 runs 18 residues. The germline gives CDR1 LGHNA, CDR2 YNFKEQ. CDR3 sequence: CASSPLAGGALGTGELFF. The CDR3 bases are TGTGCCAGCAGTCCCCTAGCGGGAGGGGCTCTTGGCACCGGGGAGCTGTTTTTT.

The rearrangement joins TRBV6-1 to TRBJ1-1, with a tentative D call TRBD1 (5 bases). Trimming took 2 bases from V and 1 from J, leaving 14 bases between them. Germline assignment: CDR1 MNHNS and CDR2 SASEGT. The CDR3 loop spans 16 amino acids. The CDR3: CASSEYPSGPNTEAFF. Here the CDR3 DNA reads TGTGCCAGCAGTGAATACCCATCGGGGCCGAACACTGAAGCTTTCTTT.

The chain couples TRBV30 to TRBJ1-1; unclear D gene. V shed 5 bases and J shed 0 bases, with 10 bases lying between them. CDR1 is GTSNPN and CDR2 is SVGIG in the germline V gene (reference sequence). The CDR3 is 13 residues long. This chain's CDR3 is CAWGVGMNTEAFF. CDR3 sequence (DNA): TGTGCCTGGGGCGTCGGGATGAACACTGAAGCTTTCTTT.

The chain has TRBV28 and TRBJ1-2, with 7 bases identical to TRBD1. The CDR3 sequence is 15 residues long. V trimming: 9 bases; J trimming: 8 bases; junction bases outside the gene matches: 18. Germline-derived CDR1 and CDR2 are MDHEN and SYDVKM. The CDR3 region has the DNA TGTGCCAGTGTTAACGGGGACAGAGTTCAAGGCGGCTACACCTTC. This gives the protein CASVNGDRVQGGYTF.

CDR3 bases: TGTGCCGACCCATCGGGGTGTGGGTACAATGAGCAGTTCTTC. Protein: CADPSGCGYNEQFF. The rearrangement joins TRBV28 to TRBJ2-1; possible D gene TRBD2, 5 bases. V was shortened by 11 bases and J by 4 bases, with 18 bases between the two germline ends. This CDR3 has 14 residues. Germline CDR1 is MDHEN and CDR2 is SYDVKM.

This clone was observed a few times. CDR3 in amino acids: CASSTTGFNEKLFF. As DNA, the CDR3 is TGTGCCAGCAGCACGACAGGGTTTAATGAAAAACTGTTTTTT. This sequence joins TRBV7-9 and TRBJ1-4; 7 bases match TRBD1. CDR1 and CDR2 (germline): SEHNR, FQNEAQ (reference sequence). V shed 5 bases and J 4 bases; nucleotides not matched to a gene: 4. The length of the CDR3 is 14 residues.

This clone was picked up many times. Here the CDR3 DNA reads TGCGCCAGCGGTCCGCCGGGGGTACAGCCCCAGCATTTT. Translation gives CASGPPGVQPQHF. The chain combines TRBV4-1 with TRBJ1-5; D perhaps matches TRBD1 (5 bases). Germline CDR1 and CDR2: MGHRA and YSYEKL. V lost 8 bases and J 7 bases, leaving 15 bases between the germline ends. This CDR3 is 13 amino acids long.

The V call is TRBV6-1, the J call TRBJ1-5; possible D gene TRBD1, 5 bases. The CDR3 has 13 residues. V lost 6 bases, J lost 4 bases, and 10 bases lay in between. Germline-derived CDR1 and CDR2 are MNHNS and SASEGT. The CDR3 spells CASRGSGNQPQHF. CDR3 DNA: TGTGCCAGCAGGGGATCAGGGAATCAGCCCCAGCATTTT.